This T cell receptor beta chain was captured in a study of response to subunit inactivated influenza vaccine (dated by TCRdb to 2016 to 2019). Some background on the complete study: Deep quantitative profiling of the T cell receptor repertoire was used in the study to follow responses to a trivalent subunit inactivated influenza vaccine.

The method was RT-PCR. The instrument given in TCRdb is Illumina HiSeq 2500. TCRdb reran the public reads through fastp at Q25 and MiXCR, keeping productive beta chains. Each CDR3 protein appears once, grouped with its most common genes and DNA. Within this sample are more than 500,000 distinct CDR3 sequences, with about 11% of them counted one time only. The top ten clonotypes cover 9.5% to 12% of the sample. This clonotype was observed at least ten times. The clone's antigen remains unknown. No quality values exist for individual bases; no much larger clone is one base distant. Study-level results and caveats: It was suggested by the authors that each seasonal influenza vaccination may recruit only a limited number of new T cells.

The CDR3 measures 11 amino acids from cysteine to phenylalanine. CDR3 DNA only is kept here, 33 bases in frame from base 1. The germline V gene encodes CDR1 DFQATT and CDR2 SNEGSKA (reference sequence). The V end loses 5 bases and the J end loses 10 bases, and a stretch of 12 bases separates them. The same sample was also studied in work on T cells expressing NK-cell markers. As noted in the second study: 5'RACE template switching, by which a universal primer site and unique molecular identifiers were added, was used to make TCR beta cDNA libraries. In sorted CD3+CD56+NKG2C+, CD3+CD56+NKG2C- and CD3+CD56-NKG2C+ T-cell subsets from eight donors, TCR beta-chain repertoires were profiled. Seven of the eight sequenced donors were HCMV-seropositive and one was HCMV-seronegative. In several experiments an anti-gammadeltaTCR antibody was added to restrict sorting to alphabetaTCR-expressing T cells. In roughly six donors, the dominant CD3+CD56+NKG2C+ clonotypes were among the top 10 CD8+ clonotypes and accounted for about 1.0-8% of CD8+ T cells. Those dominant clonotypes were again the most abundant among CD3+CD56-NKG2C+ cells in a handful of donors, at about 25-60.1%. It remained unclear whether the expanded NKG2C-expressing T cell clones were specific for HCMV antigens. The study sequenced eight donors, all healthy volunteers chosen at random: three men and five women. HCMV serostatus was determined by detecting HCMV-specific IgG in serum with a commercial ELISA kit. Peripheral blood mononuclear cells were isolated from blood by Ficoll density gradient centrifugation. For 5 or 6 donors, unsorted PBMC were also used to sequence bulk peripheral blood T-cell repertoires. cDNA synthesis was primed from the TCR beta constant segment and was followed by two successive PCR amplification steps. Illumina HiSeq 2000/2500, MiSeq or NextSeq was used to sequence libraries as 2 x 150 bp reads. MIGEC was used to demultiplex reads and group the reads by UMI, and MiTCR was used to assemble and quantify clonotypes. To exclude erroneous sequences, only TCR cDNA sequences supported by at least two reads were retained. Downstream repertoire analysis used the tcR package, and clonotypes were matched across fractions by CDR3 nucleotide sequence plus V segment. Antigen specificity was annotated against VDJdb with VDJmatch, allowing one amino acid substitution in CDR3.

The rearrangement joined TRBV20-1 to TRBJ2-1, with TRBD2 tentatively as D gene (5 bases match). The sequence was collected from a middle-aged man who received an inactivated influenza vaccine. Donor details come from another sample of the same person, matched by shared clones. Sequences were derived from PBMCs from blood, sampled on the day of vaccination. The nucleotides read TGCAGTGCTGAACTAGTGCGGGAGCAGTTCTTC. This translates into CSAELVREQFF.